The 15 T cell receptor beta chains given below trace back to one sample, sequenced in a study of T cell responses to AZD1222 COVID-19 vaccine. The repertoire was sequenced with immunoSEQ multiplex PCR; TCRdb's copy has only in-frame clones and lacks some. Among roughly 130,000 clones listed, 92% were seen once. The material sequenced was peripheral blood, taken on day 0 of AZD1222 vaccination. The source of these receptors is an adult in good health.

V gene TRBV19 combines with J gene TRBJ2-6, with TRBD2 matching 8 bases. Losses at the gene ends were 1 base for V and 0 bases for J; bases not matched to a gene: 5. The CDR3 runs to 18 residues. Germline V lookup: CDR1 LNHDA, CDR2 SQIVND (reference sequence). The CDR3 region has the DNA TGTGCCAGTAGTATAGGCGGGAGGATAGCCTCTGGGGCCAACGTCCTGACTTTC. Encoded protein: CASSIGGRIASGANVLTF.

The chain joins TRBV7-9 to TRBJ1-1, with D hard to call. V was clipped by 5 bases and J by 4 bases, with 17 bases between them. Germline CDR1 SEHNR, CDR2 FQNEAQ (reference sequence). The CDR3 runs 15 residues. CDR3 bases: TGTGCCAGCAGCGGAGGCTCAGGCGGGAGCACTGAAGCTTTCTTT. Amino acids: CASSGGSGGSTEAFF. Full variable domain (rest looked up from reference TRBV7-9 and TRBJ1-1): DTGVSQNPRHKITKRGQNVTFRCDPISEHNRLYWYRQTLGQGPEFLTYFQNEAQLEKSRLLSDRFSAERPKGSFSTLEIQRTEQGDSAMYLCASSGGSGGSTEAFFGQGTRLTVV.

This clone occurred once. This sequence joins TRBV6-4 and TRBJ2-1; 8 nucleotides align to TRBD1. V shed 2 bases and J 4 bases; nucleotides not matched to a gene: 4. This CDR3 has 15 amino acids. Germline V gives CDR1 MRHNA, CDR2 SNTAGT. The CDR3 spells CASSDSTGGYNEQFF. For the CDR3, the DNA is TGTGCCAGCAGTGACAGTACAGGGGGGTACAATGAGCAGTTCTTC.

CDR3: CASSPKSRGNTEAFF. The CDR3 DNA sequence: TGTGCCAGCAGCCCGAAAAGCAGGGGGAACACTGAAGCTTTCTTT. The chain joins TRBV5-4 to TRBJ1-1; D possibly corresponds to TRBD1 (6 bases). Trimming took 4 bases from V and 1 from J, leaving 14 bases between them. Germline CDR1 reads SGHNT; CDR2 reads YYREEE (reference sequence). The CDR3 length is 15 residues.

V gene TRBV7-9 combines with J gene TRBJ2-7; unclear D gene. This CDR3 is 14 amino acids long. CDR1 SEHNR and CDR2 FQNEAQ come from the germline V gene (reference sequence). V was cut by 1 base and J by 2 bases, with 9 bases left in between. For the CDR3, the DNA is TGTGCCAGCAGCTTAGGTCAGGTCCCCTACGAGCAGTACTTC. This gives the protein CASSLGQVPYEQYF.

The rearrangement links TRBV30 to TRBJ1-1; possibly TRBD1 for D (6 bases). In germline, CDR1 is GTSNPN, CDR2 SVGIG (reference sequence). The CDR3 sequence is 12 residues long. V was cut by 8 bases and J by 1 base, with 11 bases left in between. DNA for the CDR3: TGTGCCAGGTCCAGGGGGAACACTGAAGCTTTCTTT. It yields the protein CARSRGNTEAFF.

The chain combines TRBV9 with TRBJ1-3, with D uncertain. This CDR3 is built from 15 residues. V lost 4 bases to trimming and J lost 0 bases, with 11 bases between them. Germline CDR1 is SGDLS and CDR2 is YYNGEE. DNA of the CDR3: TGTGCCAGCAGCCAAACGGGAGGCTCTGGAAACACCATATATTTT. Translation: CASSQTGGSGNTIYF. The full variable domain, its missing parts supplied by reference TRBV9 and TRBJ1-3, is DSGVTQTPKHLITATGQRVTLRCSPRSGDLSVYWYQQSLDQGLQFLIQYYNGEERAKGNILERFSAQQFPDLHSELNLSSLELGDSALYFCASSQTGGSGNTIYFGEGSWLTVV.

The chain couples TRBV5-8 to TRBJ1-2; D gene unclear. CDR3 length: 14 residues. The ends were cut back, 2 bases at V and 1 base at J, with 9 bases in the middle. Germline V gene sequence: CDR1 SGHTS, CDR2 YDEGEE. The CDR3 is CASSFRKLNYGYTF. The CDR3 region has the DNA TGTGCCAGCAGCTTTAGGAAGCTTAACTATGGCTACACCTTC.

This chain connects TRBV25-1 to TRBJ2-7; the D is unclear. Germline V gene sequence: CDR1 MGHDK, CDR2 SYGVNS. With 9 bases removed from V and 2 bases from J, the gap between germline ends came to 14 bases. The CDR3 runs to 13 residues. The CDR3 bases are TGTGCCAGTTATTCGGGCACCGCCTACGAGCAGTACTTC. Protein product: CASYSGTAYEQYF.

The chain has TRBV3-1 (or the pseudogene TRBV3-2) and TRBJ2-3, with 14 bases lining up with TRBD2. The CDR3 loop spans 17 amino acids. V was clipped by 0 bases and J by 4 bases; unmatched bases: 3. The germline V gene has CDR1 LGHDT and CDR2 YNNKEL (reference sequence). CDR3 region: CASSQDRLAGGADTQYF. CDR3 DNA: TGTGCCAGCAGCCAAGATCGACTAGCGGGGGGGGCAGATACGCAGTATTTT.

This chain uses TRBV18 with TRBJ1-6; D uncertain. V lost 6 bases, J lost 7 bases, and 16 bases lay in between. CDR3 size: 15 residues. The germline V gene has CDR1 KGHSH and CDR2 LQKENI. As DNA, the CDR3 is TGTGCCAGCTCTCTACGAGCAAGGGCGAATTCACCCCTCCACTTT. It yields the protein CASSLRARANSPLHF. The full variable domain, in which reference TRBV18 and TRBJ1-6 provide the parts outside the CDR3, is NAGVMQNPRHLVRRRGQEARLRCSPMKGHSHVYWYRQLPEEGLKFMVYLQKENIIDESGMPKERFSAEFPKEGPSILRIQQVVRGDSAAYFCASSLRARANSPLHFGNGTRLTVT.

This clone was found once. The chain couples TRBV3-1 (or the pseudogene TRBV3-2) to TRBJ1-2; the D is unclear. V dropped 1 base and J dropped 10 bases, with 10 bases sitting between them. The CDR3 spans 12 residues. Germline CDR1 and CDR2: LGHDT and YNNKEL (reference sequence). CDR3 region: CASSQVSPHYTF. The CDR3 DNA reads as TGTGCCAGCAGCCAAGTCAGCCCGCACTACACCTTC.

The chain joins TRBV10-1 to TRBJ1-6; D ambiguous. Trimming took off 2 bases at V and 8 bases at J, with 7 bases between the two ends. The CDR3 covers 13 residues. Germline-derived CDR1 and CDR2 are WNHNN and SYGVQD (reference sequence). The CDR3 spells CASSEQLYSPLHF. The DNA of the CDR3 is TGCGCCAGCAGTGAGCAGCTTTATTCACCCCTCCACTTT.

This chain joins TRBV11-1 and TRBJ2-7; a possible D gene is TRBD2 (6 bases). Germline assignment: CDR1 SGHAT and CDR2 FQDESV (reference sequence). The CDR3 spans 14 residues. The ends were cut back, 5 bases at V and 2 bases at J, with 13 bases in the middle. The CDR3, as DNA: TGTGCCAGCAGCCTACTCGGGGGAACCTACGAGCAGTACTTC. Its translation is CASSLLGGTYEQYF.

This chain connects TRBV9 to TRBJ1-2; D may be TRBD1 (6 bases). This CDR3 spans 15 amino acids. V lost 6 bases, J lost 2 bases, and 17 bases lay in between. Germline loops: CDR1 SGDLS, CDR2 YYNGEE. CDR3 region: CASTPLGQSNYGYTF. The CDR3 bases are TGTGCCAGCACCCCGTTGGGACAATCCAACTATGGCTACACCTTC.